These 16 T cell receptor beta chains were all obtained from the same sample, sequenced in a study of cytomegalovirus exposure and HLA in healthy donors. PCR primers comprised 60 Vbeta and 13 Jbeta primers. The data were produced by immunoSEQ multiplex PCR, yet TCRdb's version contains in-frame clones alone and is incomplete. The repertoire consists of about 180,000 clones, with less than 85% occurring once and the leading ten covering 1%. What was sequenced was PBMCs. The receptors here all came from a boy aged 2-9 years in good health and CMV-seronegative.

The CDR3 protein is CASSAAGTSHYEQYF. As DNA, the CDR3 is TGTGCCAGCTCAGCCGCCGGGACATCACACTACGAGCAGTACTTC. The chain recombines TRBV18 with TRBJ2-7; perhaps TRBD1 as D (6 bases). V was trimmed by 5 bases and J by 3 bases, leaving 17 bases between them. Germline CDR1 reads KGHSH; CDR2 reads LQKENI. The CDR3 contains 15 residues.

This chain joins TRBV19 and TRBJ1-1; TRBD1 is a possible D gene (6 bases). The V gene's germline CDR1 is LNHDA and CDR2 SQIVND (reference sequence). The CDR3 is 13 amino acids. The V end was cut by 3 bases, the J end by 4 bases, with 9 bases between. Written as DNA, the CDR3 is TGTGCCAGTAGTATCCGGGGGGCCACTGAAGCTTTCTTT. The encoded protein is CASSIRGATEAFF.

The J gene is TRBJ2-7, the V gene TRBV19; no reliable D call. This CDR3 contains 12 residues. Trimming stripped 5 bases from V and 6 bases from J, with 11 bases between. Germline-derived CDR1 and CDR2 are LNHDA and SQIVND (reference sequence). For the CDR3, the DNA is TGTGCCAGTAGTGCCGGGTCCCGCGAGCAGTACTTC. It encodes CASSAGSREQYF.

This rearrangement joins TRBV25-1 to TRBJ1-4; the D gene is possibly TRBD1 (6 bases). The CDR3 extends over 12 amino acids. Germline CDR1 reads MGHDK; CDR2 reads SYGVNS. Trimming left V 8 bases short and J 5 bases short, with 9 bases between. CDR3: CASEQGNEKLFF. CDR3 DNA sequence: TGTGCCAGCGAGCAGGGGAATGAAAAACTGTTTTTT.

This chain joins TRBV11-2 and TRBJ1-5, with TRBD1 as a possible D gene (6 bases). Looked up from germline, CDR1 is SGHAT and CDR2 is FQNNGV. Trimming cost V 5 bases and J 7 bases, with 12 bases left between them. The CDR3 contains 13 residues. The CDR3 sequence is CASSRIGQQPQHF. In nucleotides, the CDR3 is TGTGCCAGCAGCCGGATTGGACAGCAGCCCCAGCATTTT.

The chain links TRBV5-1 to TRBJ2-2, with D hard to call. The V gene's germline CDR1 is SGHRS and CDR2 YFSETQ. Trimming took off 0 bases at V and 2 bases at J, with 8 bases between the two ends. The CDR3 has 15 amino acids. The DNA of the CDR3 is TGCGCCAGCAGCTTGGTGTTTAGAAACACCGGGGAGCTGTTTTTT. This codes for CASSLVFRNTGELFF.

This clone was observed a few times. A read error may account for a junction end that differs from germline. The rearrangement joins TRBV7-9 to TRBJ2-7; possibly TRBD2 for D (5 bases). Germline CDR1 is SEHNR and CDR2 is FQNEAQ (reference sequence). This CDR3 spans 13 amino acids. CDR3 nucleotide sequence: TGTTCCAGCAGCCCCCCCGGGGCCTACGAGCAGTACTTC. Translated: CSSSPPGAYEQYF.

This chain connects TRBV23-1 to TRBJ2-7; a possible D gene is TRBD1 (5 bases). TRBV23-1 counts as an open reading frame of uncertain function. The CDR3 has 17 amino acids. Trimming removed 6 bases from V and 3 bases from J, with 24 bases in between. CDR3 DNA sequence: TGCGCCAGCAGGCAACATCCTCGTTTGATACAGGTCTACGAGCAGTACTTC. This gives the protein CASRQHPRLIQVYEQYF.

The V gene is TRBV5-6, the J gene TRBJ2-3; D remains unclear. The V gene's germline CDR1 is SGHDT and CDR2 YYEEEE. Trimming took off 0 bases at V and 4 bases at J, with 9 bases between the two ends. This CDR3 has 14 residues. The CDR3 spells CASSLGARPDTQYF. As DNA, the CDR3 is TGTGCCAGCAGCTTGGGGGCGCGACCAGATACGCAGTATTTT.

The chain carries TRBV5-6 and TRBJ2-7; 10 bases line up with TRBD1. Germline V lookup: CDR1 SGHDT, CDR2 YYEEEE. The CDR3 sequence is 14 residues long. Trimming at V came to 4 bases and at J to 2 bases, leaving 3 bases not matched to a gene. This CDR3 is CASSRDRGPYEQYV. CDR3 coding DNA: TGTGCCAGCAGCCGGGACAGGGGACCCTACGAGCAGTACGTC.

J is TRBJ2-1 and V is TRBV2; 7 positions agree with TRBD1. The germline gives CDR1 SNHLY, CDR2 FYNNEI. The junction had 6 bases not matched to a gene; V was cut back by 3 bases and J by 4 bases. The CDR3 runs 15 residues. The CDR3 is CASSEVGTEYNEQFF. The CDR3 nucleotides read TGTGCCAGCAGTGAGGTAGGGACAGAGTACAATGAGCAGTTCTTC.

The DNA of the CDR3 is TGTGCCAGCAGCCCTGGGACAGGGGGCTATGGCTACACCTTC. Amino acid sequence: CASSPGTGGYGYTF. The chain is built from TRBV7-2 and TRBJ1-2, with 11 bases matching TRBD1. J was trimmed by 4 bases and V by 5 bases; bases with no gene match: 3. CDR3 length: 14 residues. Germline V gives CDR1 SGHTA, CDR2 FQGNSA. Using reference TRBV7-2 and TRBJ1-2 for the parts outside the CDR3, the full variable domain is GAGVSQSPSNKVTEKGKDVELRCDPISGHTALYWYRQSLGQGLEFLIYFQGNSAPDKSGLPSDRFSAERTGGSVSTLTIQRTQQEDSAVYLCASSPGTGGYGYTFGSGTRLTVV.

This sequence joins TRBV27 and TRBJ2-3; possible D gene TRBD2, 5 bases. Germline V gene data show CDR1 as MNHEY and CDR2 as SMNVEV (reference sequence). The CDR3 has 15 amino acids. Trimming left V 4 bases short and J 4 bases short, with 15 bases between. The CDR3 DNA reads TGTGCCAGCAGTTCTTCCGGGGTAGGGTCAGATACGCAGTATTTT. Its protein is CASSSSGVGSDTQYF.

The chain couples TRBV7-6 to TRBJ2-3, with D possibly being TRBD2 (6 bases). V was cut by 3 bases and J by 1 base, with 8 bases left in between. The germline V gene has CDR1 SGHVS and CDR2 FNYEAQ. This CDR3 has 14 amino acids. CDR3: CASSFKRGTDTQYF. The CDR3 DNA follows: TGTGCCAGCAGCTTTAAGCGGGGCACAGATACGCAGTATTTT.

The chain links TRBV5-6 to TRBJ2-5, with 10 positions matching TRBD1. This CDR3 comprises 14 residues. Trimming cost V 7 bases and J 5 bases; bases outside gene matches: 8. Germline CDR1 is SGHDT and CDR2 is YYEEEE. The chain's CDR3 is CASYRDRGIETQYF. The CDR3 DNA follows: TGTGCCAGCTACCGGGACAGGGGTATCGAGACCCAGTACTTC.

The chain has TRBV7-9 and TRBJ2-7, with TRBD1 as a possible D gene (5 bases). The CDR3 runs to 13 residues. Germline-derived CDR1 and CDR2 are SEHNR and FQNEAQ (reference sequence). Trimming shortened V by 4 bases and J by 3 bases, and 10 bases separated the two germline ends. CDR3 in DNA: TGTGCCAGCAGCTGGAGACAGCACTACGAGCAGTACTTC. This translates into CASSWRQHYEQYF.